The sequence of this T cell receptor (beta chain) was determined in a study of graft-versus-host responses after intestinal transplantation. For the study at large: Recipients underwent multivisceral, liver-intestinal, or isolated intestinal transplants. Every one of the recipients received anti-thymocyte globulin induction and afterwards took tacrolimus and steroids for approximately three years.

Study-level findings and limits: Where graft-donor T cell macrochimerism was present, patients had high graft-versus-host to host-versus-graft clonal ratios in allografts. Recipient-marrow GvH clones were detected, some having first appeared in ileum or blood.

The CDR3 sequence is 16 residues long. In germline, CDR1 is LGHNA, CDR2 YNFKEQ. The junction had 9 bases not matched to a gene; V was cut back by 3 bases and J by 4 bases. Here immunoSEQ multiplex PCR was the method, and the copy in TCRdb shows in-frame clones only, minus some. The sample contains approximately 110,000 clones, 85% to 95% of which appear only once. Comment on this clone: Its antigen is undetermined.

The sample here was unstimulated CD8+ T cells sorted from spleen or lymph node cells, taken before transplant. This rearrangement joins TRBV4-2 to TRBJ1-2, with 9 nucleotides matching TRBD1. The sequence was collected from a human donor who was the organ donor for an intestinal transplant. The CDR3 spells CASSHTGTGISYGYTF. The CDR3 region has the DNA TGTGCCAGCAGCCACACCGGGACAGGGATCAGCTATGGCTACACCTTC.